Below are 28 T cell receptor beta chains sequenced from a single sample in a study of T-cell reconstitution after alpha-beta-depleted transplantation in children. The authors prepared the TCRbeta library with unique molecular identifiers. TCRdb re-called the PCR reads through MiXCR, storing one row per CDR3 protein. This table holds more than 400,000 distinct CDR3 sequences, 43% found once. The source material was PBMCs, sampled before TCRalphabeta/CD19-depleted stem cell transplant. All receptors derive from a girl aged 2 to 10 with aplastic anemia, due to receive a stem cell transplant.

This rearrangement joins TRBV5-1 to TRBJ1-5; a weak D match, TRBD1 (6 bases). CDR1 SGHRS and CDR2 YFSETQ come from the germline V gene. V gave up 4 bases and J gave up 3 bases, with 14 bases separating them. There are 15 residues in the CDR3. CDR3 residues: CASSLVQGTNQPQHF. CDR3 bases: TGCGCCAGCAGCCTCGTACAGGGTACCAATCAGCCCCAGCATTTT.

In this sample, this clonotype turned up many times. The chain joins TRBV20-1 to TRBJ1-2, with 7 bases matching TRBD1. CDR1 DFQATT and CDR2 SNEGSKA come from the germline V gene (reference sequence). CDR3 size: 14 residues. The J segment lost 8 bases and the V segment lost 0 bases, leaving 9 bases of the junction unmatched. This chain's CDR3 is CSARDGGQGGGYTF. CDR3 in DNA: TGCAGTGCTAGAGATGGGGGCCAGGGGGGAGGCTACACCTTC.

The chain joins TRBV4-2 to TRBJ2-3, with TRBD2 identical over 10 bases. The CDR3 length is 18 residues. CDR1 and CDR2 (germline): LGHNA, YNFKEQ. J lost 4 bases, V lost 0 bases, and 10 bases had no gene match. The CDR3 DNA reads as TGTGCCAGCAGCCAAGATCGGCAGCGGGGGGGTTCCCCAGATACGCAGTATTTT. Protein product: CASSQDRQRGGSPDTQYF.

The chain recombines TRBV10-3 with TRBJ2-7, with TRBD1 matching over 7 bases. There are 12 residues in the CDR3. J gave up 6 bases and V 3 bases, and 2 bases lay outside the gene matches. Germline CDR1 ENHRY, CDR2 SYGVKD. This CDR3 reads CAISDQGVEQYF. In DNA form, the CDR3 reads TGTGCCATCAGTGACCAGGGGGTCGAGCAGTACTTC.

This clonotype was observed a handful of times. The chain is built from TRBV7-9 and TRBJ2-7; the D is unclear. CDR3 size: 12 residues. Germline loops: CDR1 SEHNR, CDR2 FQNEAQ (reference sequence). Trimming took off 4 bases at V and 5 bases at J, with 9 bases between the two ends. The CDR3 DNA reads as TGTGCCAGCAGCTCATCTCGGGACGAGCAGTACTTC. Its protein product is CASSSSRDEQYF.

A single count supports this clonotype. The CDR3 nucleotides are TGCAGTGCAAACATGAGGGGGGAGCAGTTCTTC. This sequence encodes CSANMRGEQFF. The J gene is TRBJ2-1, the V gene TRBV20-1, with TRBD1 as a possible D gene (6 bases). The CDR3 runs 11 residues. Germline values: CDR1 DFQATT, CDR2 SNEGSKA (reference sequence). The V and J ends lost 6 bases and 10 bases respectively, with 13 bases between them.

This chain joins TRBV7-2 and TRBJ2-3, with D possibly matching TRBD2 (6 bases). This CDR3 contains 16 residues. Germline CDR1 SGHTA, CDR2 FQGNSA. Trimming took 3 bases from V and 5 from J, leaving 18 bases between them. The CDR3 DNA sequence: TGTGCCAGCAGCTTTCCGACTAGTTCGTCGAGAGATACGCAGTATTTT. This sequence encodes CASSFPTSSSRDTQYF.

This clonotype was recorded many times. The chain carries TRBV5-1 and TRBJ2-1; D gene ambiguous. V lost 2 bases and J 6 bases, leaving 6 bases between the germline ends. This CDR3 has 12 residues. Germline assignment: CDR1 SGHRS and CDR2 YFSETQ. Here the CDR3 DNA reads TGCGCCAGCAGCTTCCTCGGCAATGAGCAGTTCTTC. This gives the protein CASSFLGNEQFF.

This clonotype was seen only a few times. V gene TRBV28 combines with J gene TRBJ2-3; D could derive from TRBD1 or TRBD2 (5 bases each). Per the germline V gene, CDR1 is MDHEN and CDR2 is SYDVKM. The CDR3 loop spans 15 amino acids. The V and J ends lost 6 bases and 3 bases respectively, with 16 bases between them. The CDR3 DNA sequence: TGTGCCAGCAGCTACCCGGGACGGTTGACAGATACGCAGTATTTT. Its translation is CASSYPGRLTDTQYF.

The genes are TRBV7-9 and TRBJ2-3; possible D gene TRBD1, 5 bases. V lost 5 bases and J 2 bases, leaving 14 bases between the germline ends. This CDR3 contains 15 residues. CDR1 and CDR2 from the germline V gene are SEHNR and FQNEAQ (reference sequence). The CDR3 is CASSPGAVHTDTQYF. In nucleotides, the CDR3 is TGTGCCAGCAGCCCTGGGGCCGTTCACACAGATACGCAGTATTTT.

The chain carries TRBV4-1 and TRBJ1-2; TRBD1 matches at 8 bases. Germline V gene lookup returns CDR1 MGHRA and CDR2 YSYEKL. V shed 0 bases and J 3 bases; nucleotides not matched to a gene: 3. The CDR3 consists of 15 residues. The CDR3 DNA follows: TGCGCCAGCAGCCAAGAGGGACAGGCACACTATGGCTACACCTTC. It encodes CASSQEGQAHYGYTF.

The chain couples TRBV9 to TRBJ2-1; D might be TRBD2 (6 bases). V was cut by 0 bases and J by 4 bases, with 14 bases left in between. Germline CDR1 and CDR2: SGDLS and YYNGEE. This CDR3 is 16 amino acids long. The CDR3 region is CASSVEVGTSYNEQFF. As DNA, the CDR3 is TGTGCCAGCAGCGTAGAGGTCGGGACTTCATACAATGAGCAGTTCTTC.

V usage is TRBV20-1 and J usage is TRBJ2-3; 9 bases map to TRBD1. The germline CDR1 and CDR2 sequences are DFQATT and SNEGSKA (reference sequence). The CDR3 has 14 residues. After removal of 5 bases from V and 4 bases from J, the junction contained 7 bases not matched to a gene. In DNA, the CDR3 is TGCAGTGCTTCAGATACAGGGGGCGCAGATACGCAGTATTTT. Encoded protein: CSASDTGGADTQYF.

This clonotype has a single count. The V and J genes are TRBV15 and TRBJ2-5; D might be TRBD1 or TRBD2, each matching 5 bases. The CDR3 extends over 15 amino acids. The V and J ends lost 2 bases and 2 bases respectively, with 12 bases between them. CDR1 and CDR2 (germline): LNHNV, YYDKDF (reference sequence). The CDR3 loop reads CATSRWGMGQETQYF. CDR3 bases: TGTGCCACCAGCAGATGGGGGATGGGACAAGAGACCCAGTACTTC.

This clonotype was detected many times. This chain uses TRBV12-3 or TRBV12-4 with TRBJ1-1; 8 bases are shared with TRBD1. Germline trimming cut 8 bases from V and 3 bases from J; bases unmatched to any gene: 11. The CDR3 consists of 15 residues. CDR3 residues: CASLRGPNWDTEAFF. The CDR3 coding sequence is TGTGCCAGCCTCAGGGGGCCTAATTGGGACACTGAAGCTTTCTTT.

This clonotype was seen more than once but under ten times. The chain combines TRBV20-1 with TRBJ1-1; D gene ambiguous. This CDR3 spans 14 amino acids. Germline V gene data show CDR1 as DFQATT and CDR2 as SNEGSKA (reference sequence). The V end was cut by 0 bases, the J end by 0 bases, with 8 bases between. The CDR3, as DNA: TGCAGTGCTAGAGATCCTGGGGTGAACACTGAAGCTTTCTTT. Translation gives CSARDPGVNTEAFF.

This clonotype occurred once. The chain uses TRBV5-1 and TRBJ1-1; 10 nucleotides line up with TRBD1. The junction had 9 bases not matched to a gene; V was cut back by 3 bases and J by 4 bases. The CDR3 has 16 residues. CDR1 is SGHRS and CDR2 is YFSETQ in the germline V gene. CDR3 bases: TGCGCCAGCAGCTCAGCGGGACAGGGGTTCAGCACTGAAGCTTTCTTT. Its protein is CASSSAGQGFSTEAFF.

This clonotype showed up many times. V and J are TRBV16 and TRBJ2-7, with D perhaps matching TRBD1 (5 bases). Looked up from germline, CDR1 is KGHSY and CDR2 is FQNENV. V was pared by 4 bases and J by 5 bases, with 15 bases between. This CDR3 has 14 residues. In DNA form, the CDR3 reads TGTGCCAGCAGCCCAACAAGGGGATTCAACGAGCAGTACTTC. This encodes CASSPTRGFNEQYF. Using reference TRBV16 and TRBJ2-7 for the parts outside the CDR3, the full variable domain is GEEVAQTPKHLVRGEGQKAKLYCAPIKGHSYVFWYQQVLKNEFKFLISFQNENVFDETGMPKERFSAKCLPNSPCSLEIQATKLEDSAVYFCASSPTRGFNEQYFGPGTRLTVT.

The J gene is TRBJ2-5, the V gene TRBV4-1, with 7 bases that match TRBD1. Germline CDR1 is MGHRA and CDR2 is YSYEKL. The CDR3 has 15 amino acids. The junction had 8 bases not matched to a gene; V was cut back by 2 bases and J by 5 bases. The chain's CDR3 is CASSQHARGLETQYF. The CDR3 DNA follows: TGCGCCAGCAGCCAACATGCCAGGGGGTTGGAGACCCAGTACTTC.

This clonotype was seen only a few times. The V call is TRBV20-1, the J call TRBJ2-2; 7 nucleotides line up with TRBD1. In germline, CDR1 is DFQATT, CDR2 SNEGSKA (reference sequence). The ends lost 1 base at V and 0 bases at J; junction bases unmatched: 2. The CDR3 loop spans 15 amino acids. In DNA, the CDR3 is TGCAGTGCTAGAGCTGGGACAGCGAACACCGGGGAGCTGTTTTTT. Amino acids: CSARAGTANTGELFF.

This clonotype was recorded at least ten times. The rearrangement links TRBV29-1 to TRBJ2-7; no definite D call. Trimming removed 1 base from V and 4 bases from J, with 11 bases in between. The length of the CDR3 is 13 residues. Germline V gives CDR1 SQVTM, CDR2 ANQGSEA. CDR3 residues: CSVEGPLGYEQYF. CDR3 coding DNA: TGCAGCGTTGAAGGGCCCTTGGGGTACGAGCAGTACTTC.

There are a few counts of this clonotype. The chain uses TRBV12-3 or TRBV12-4 and TRBJ2-1; D call uncertain. Trimming took 5 bases from V and 2 from J, leaving 13 bases between them. CDR3 length equals 15 residues. The CDR3 protein is CASSNPWRTYNEQFF. The CDR3 DNA reads as TGTGCCAGCAGTAACCCGTGGCGGACCTACAATGAGCAGTTCTTC.

This clonotype was seen a handful of times. The chain combines TRBV27 with TRBJ2-1; weak D call: TRBD2 (5 bases). The CDR3 extends over 14 amino acids. Germline values: CDR1 MNHEY, CDR2 SMNVEV (reference sequence). Trimming took off 2 bases at V and 7 bases at J, with 12 bases between the two ends. CDR3 bases: TGTGCCAGCAGTTTAAGACTTAGGAGGAATGAGCAGTTCTTC. It yields the protein CASSLRLRRNEQFF.

The table lists this clonotype with a few counts. The chain uses TRBV11-3 and TRBJ2-3; no firm D call. CDR3 size: 13 residues. Trimming shortened V by 3 bases and J by 3 bases, and 7 bases separated the two germline ends. Per the germline V gene, CDR1 is SGHNT and CDR2 is YENEEA. CDR3 bases: TGTGCCAGCAGCTTCCAGGTTACAGATACGCAGTATTTT. This translates into CASSFQVTDTQYF.

The CDR3 loop reads CSVEGFTYYNEQFF. The CDR3 bases are TGCAGCGTTGAAGGGTTCACCTACTACAATGAGCAGTTCTTC. The chain joins TRBV29-1 to TRBJ2-1; no firm D call. Germline CDR1 and CDR2: SQVTM and ANQGSEA. The CDR3 runs to 14 residues. V dropped 1 base and J dropped 3 bases, with 10 bases sitting between them.

The CDR3 nucleotides are TGTGCCATCAGTGAGTCGGGAGGCGGGAACACCGGGGAGCTGTTTTTT. Translation: CAISESGGGNTGELFF. The rearrangement uses TRBV10-3 and TRBJ2-2; D perhaps matches TRBD2 (6 bases). With 0 bases removed from V and 1 base from J, the gap between germline ends came to 9 bases. This CDR3 contains 16 residues. Germline V CDR1 and CDR2: ENHRY, SYGVKD.

The genes are TRBV6-5 and TRBJ2-7; D remains ambiguous. Per germline, CDR1 MNHEY and CDR2 SVGAGI. The CDR3 extends over 15 amino acids. Trimming removed 0 bases from V and 0 bases from J, with 9 bases in between. CDR3 in amino acids: CASSYSIPSSYEQYF. CDR3 DNA: TGTGCCAGCAGTTACTCGATTCCCAGCTCCTACGAGCAGTACTTC.

This clonotype was seen more than once but under ten times. The chain recombines TRBV20-1 with TRBJ2-7; 7 bases are a match to TRBD1. The V gene end was trimmed by 4 bases and the J gene end by 0 bases; junction bases not matched to a gene: 9. Germline V lookup: CDR1 DFQATT, CDR2 SNEGSKA (reference sequence). The CDR3 sequence is 15 residues long. The DNA for the CDR3 is TGCAGTGCTACTGGGACAGCCAGAGGCTCCTACGAGCAGTACTTC. Amino acids: CSATGTARGSYEQYF.